This T cell receptor (beta chain) came from a study of blood T cells in healthy people across ages. For the second PCR, which ran for about 6 to 11 cycles, a sample-barcoded 5' primer and a J-beta primer mix were used. Each cDNA molecule carried a tag from a template-switch adaptor that contained 12 random nucleotides. No fewer than 3 million CDR3-containing paired-end reads came from each sample. TCRdb passed the 5' RACE reads through MiXCR, listing each CDR3 protein once. This sample yields about 640,000 distinct CDR3 sequences, of which around three fifths are seen a single time; 30% to 40% belongs to the top ten. Germline CDR1 and CDR2: SGHRS and YFSETQ. The trim removed 5 bases at V and 2 bases at J, leaving 6 bases unmatched. This CDR3 comprises 15 residues. The study recruited healthy Caucasian donors from Russia who were aged about 6 to 95. With each sample, at least 5 micrograms of total RNA were extracted.

This clonotype showed up many times. This TCR was sampled from a man aged 60-69 years in good health. The J gene is TRBJ2-7, the V gene TRBV5-1; 11 bases agree with TRBD1. Material: blood. As DNA, the CDR3 is TGCGCCAGCAGAACGGGACAGGGGGGGGCCTACGAGCAGTACTTC. Translated, it gives CASRTGQGGAYEQYF.